The 24 T cell receptor beta chains listed next were all sequenced from one sample in a study of blood T cell repertoires in COVID-19 (dated by TCRdb to 2018 to 2021). Library construction relied on the immunoSEQ multiplex PCR assay. TCRdb carries this immuneACCESS record with in-frame sequences only. Its versions omit some clonotypes, under half of them owing to an unresolved V gene in the studies checked, with the rest unexplained. Recorded for this sample are just under 150,000 clones; 80% to 90% of them occurred a single time. 0.8% to 0.95% of the sample is taken by the ten largest. Material: peripheral blood. The receptor set was obtained from a woman in her 50s with acute or convalescent COVID-19.

This clone was found a few times. The CDR3 DNA reads TGTGCCAGCTTAATATCGGGACAGAGCTCCTACGAGCAGTACTTC. It encodes CASLISGQSSYEQYF. The chain uses TRBV28 and TRBJ2-7, with 7 nucleotides matching TRBD1. The germline gives CDR1 MDHEN, CDR2 SYDVKM. V shed 8 bases, J shed 0 bases, and the junction held 10 bases outside the gene matches. This CDR3 has 15 amino acids.

This clone was seen a single time. V usage is TRBV7-9 and J usage is TRBJ1-2; 9 bases align to TRBD1. V trimming: 3 bases; J trimming: 3 bases; junction bases outside the gene matches: 5. Germline values: CDR1 SEHNR, CDR2 FQNEAQ (reference sequence). The CDR3 covers 15 residues. CDR3 nucleotide sequence: TGTGCCAGCAGCTTGACAGGGGGTGTGTACTATGGCTACACCTTC. Its translation is CASSLTGGVYYGYTF.

J is TRBJ2-7 and V is TRBV23-1; 9 bases align to TRBD1. TRBV23-1 is given ORF status, its function remaining uncertain. V lost 6 bases, J lost 3 bases, and 6 bases stayed unmatched. CDR3 size: 14 residues. The CDR3 DNA follows: TGCGCCAGCAGGGGGCAGGGACAGGGCTACGAGCAGTACTTC. This sequence encodes CASRGQGQGYEQYF.

This chain links TRBV5-1 with TRBJ1-2; the match to TRBD1 covers 10 bases. The germline gives CDR1 SGHRS, CDR2 YFSETQ. Trimming removed 6 bases from V and 5 bases from J; junction bases left unmatched: 7. This CDR3 has 14 amino acids. CDR3 DNA sequence: TGCGCCAGCACTGACAGGGGGCAGGGGTATGGCTACACCTTC. It encodes CASTDRGQGYGYTF.

This chain connects TRBV27 to TRBJ2-2, with D maybe TRBD2 (6 bases). The V gene lost 6 bases and the J gene lost 8 bases, with 22 bases spanning the gap. Germline loops: CDR1 MNHEY, CDR2 SMNVEV (reference sequence). CDR3 length: 16 residues. DNA for the CDR3: TGTGCCAGCAGCTCCGGACTAAGCTGGGTTTCTGGGGAGCTGTTTTTT. Protein: CASSSGLSWVSGELFF.

This chain uses TRBV5-1 with TRBJ1-1; no clear D. Germline V CDR1 and CDR2: SGHRS, YFSETQ. CDR3 length equals 14 residues. The V end was cut by 0 bases, the J end by 0 bases, with 6 bases between. The CDR3 coding sequence is TGCGCCAGCAGCTTGGGGCCCATGAACACTGAAGCTTTCTTT. Translating it yields CASSLGPMNTEAFF.

V gene TRBV4-2 combines with J gene TRBJ2-4; D may be TRBD2 (5 bases). V lost 3 bases, J lost 7 bases, and 10 bases lay in between. The CDR3 contains 13 residues. Germline loops: CDR1 LGHNA, CDR2 YNFKEQ. The CDR3 DNA is TGTGCCAGCAGCCACGGACTGGGGAACATTCAGTACTTC. Protein product: CASSHGLGNIQYF.

The chain couples TRBV7-2 to TRBJ1-4; 8 nucleotides agree with TRBD1. Germline CDR1 SGHTA, CDR2 FQGNSA. The CDR3 consists of 15 residues. V lost 5 bases and J lost 4; bases outside the gene matches: 6. The CDR3 DNA reads as TGTGCCAGCAGCCCAGCGACAGGGGATAATGAAAAACTGTTTTTT. As protein: CASSPATGDNEKLFF.

The gene calls are TRBV5-1 and TRBJ1-6; 10 bases align to TRBD1. After removal of 4 bases from V and 8 bases from J, the junction contained 6 bases not matched to a gene. The CDR3 contains 15 residues. The germline V gene encodes CDR1 SGHRS and CDR2 YFSETQ. CDR3 nucleotides: TGCGCCAGCAGCATAGAGGACAGGGGGGATTCACCCCTCCACTTT. Translating gives CASSIEDRGDSPLHF.

The V call is TRBV2, the J call TRBJ2-3; the D gene is possibly TRBD1 (6 bases). CDR1 is SNHLY, CDR2 FYNNEI, per germline. Between the trimmed V and J ends, which lost 3 bases and 11 bases, there was a span of 12 bases. The CDR3 has 12 residues. As DNA, the CDR3 is TGTGCCAGCAGTGAGCCGCAGGGGCGGCAGTATTTT. Translation: CASSEPQGRQYF.

The V and J genes are TRBV9 and TRBJ1-2, with D unresolved. V was clipped by 0 bases and J by 3 bases, with 9 bases between them. Per the germline V gene, CDR1 is SGDLS and CDR2 is YYNGEE. This CDR3 comprises 14 residues. The CDR3 loop reads CASSVDQADYGYTF. CDR3 coding DNA: TGTGCCAGCAGCGTAGATCAGGCCGACTATGGCTACACCTTC.

This chain connects TRBV7-3 to TRBJ2-5; the D gene is possibly TRBD1 (5 bases). Germline V gene lookup returns CDR1 SGHTA and CDR2 FQGTGA. This CDR3 has 13 amino acids. Trimming removed 4 bases from V and 7 bases from J, with 13 bases in between. For the CDR3, the DNA is TGTGCCAGCAGCTCCTGGGGCTCCAGGACCCAGTACTTC. Protein: CASSSWGSRTQYF. Filled out from reference TRBV7-3 and TRBJ2-5, the complete variable domain reads GAGVSQTPSNKVTEKGKYVELRCDPISGHTALYWYRQSLGQGPEFLIYFQGTGAADDSGLPNDRFFAVRPEGSVSTLKIQRTERGDSAVYLCASSSWGSRTQYFGPGTRLLVL.

V usage is TRBV27 and J usage is TRBJ2-3; 11 bases are a match to TRBD2. CDR1 and CDR2 (germline): MNHEY, SMNVEV (reference sequence). The J segment lost 2 bases and the V segment lost 3 bases, leaving 4 bases of the junction unmatched. The CDR3 loop spans 16 amino acids. The DNA for the CDR3 is TGTGCCAGCAGTTTCCATAGCGGGGGGGCCACAGATACGCAGTATTTT. It yields the protein CASSFHSGGATDTQYF.

The chain carries TRBV4-2 and TRBJ1-1; perhaps TRBD1 as D (6 bases). With 3 bases removed from V and 3 bases from J, the gap between germline ends came to 8 bases. The CDR3 length is 13 residues. Germline assignment: CDR1 LGHNA and CDR2 YNFKEQ. The CDR3 reads CASSQGADTEAFF. The CDR3 bases are TGTGCCAGCAGCCAGGGGGCGGACACTGAAGCTTTCTTT.

The chain uses TRBV27 and TRBJ2-7, with TRBD1 matching over 10 bases. The CDR3 sequence is 14 residues long. Germline CDR1 reads MNHEY; CDR2 reads SMNVEV (reference sequence). After removal of 6 bases from V and 4 bases from J, the junction contained 6 bases not matched to a gene. CDR3 amino acids: CASSLTGGLYEQYF. CDR3 nucleotide sequence: TGTGCCAGCAGCTTGACAGGGGGCCTGTACGAGCAGTACTTC.

The J gene is TRBJ2-1, the V gene TRBV10-1, with D perhaps matching TRBD1 (5 bases). Trimming stripped 5 bases from V and 6 bases from J, with 11 bases between. The length of the CDR3 is 13 residues. Germline lookup yields CDR1 WNHNN and CDR2 SYGVQD (reference sequence). CDR3 residues: CASSYRLLNEQFF. CDR3 nucleotide sequence: TGCGCCAGCAGTTACAGGCTCCTCAATGAGCAGTTCTTC.

V is TRBV3-1 (or the pseudogene TRBV3-2) and J is TRBJ2-3; 8 bases are shared with TRBD2. Germline trimming cut 4 bases from V and 3 bases from J; bases unmatched to any gene: 3. Germline CDR1 and CDR2: LGHDT and YNNKEL (reference sequence). This CDR3 has 14 residues. CDR3 nucleotide sequence: TGTGCCAGCAGCCGAGCGGGAGATACAGATACGCAGTATTTT. Encoded protein: CASSRAGDTDTQYF.

This clone was counted a few times. The chain links TRBV10-1 to TRBJ1-1, with TRBD1 identical over 12 bases. The J segment lost 5 bases and the V segment lost 4 bases, leaving 2 bases of the junction unmatched. The CDR3 spans 14 residues. CDR1 is WNHNN and CDR2 is SYGVQD in the germline V gene (reference sequence). CDR3 coding DNA: TGCGCCAGCAGTGGGGACAGGGGGCGAACTGAAGCTTTCTTT. Translating it yields CASSGDRGRTEAFF.

V gene TRBV6-5 combines with J gene TRBJ1-2, with 8 positions matching TRBD1. The CDR3 sequence is 15 residues long. Per germline, CDR1 MNHEY and CDR2 SVGAGI. The V segment lost 5 bases and the J segment 1 base; nucleotides outside the gene matches: 6. The CDR3 sequence is CASSLRTGINYGYTF. In DNA, the CDR3 is TGTGCCAGCAGTCTCAGGACAGGGATTAACTATGGCTACACCTTC.

CDR3 region: CASSPRWRGGADTQYF. CDR3 sequence (DNA): TGTGCCAGCAGCCCCCGTTGGCGGGGGGGGGCAGATACGCAGTATTTT. The V call is TRBV11-3, the J call TRBJ2-3; 9 nucleotides line up with TRBD2. Germline V gene sequence: CDR1 SGHNT, CDR2 YENEEA. V was pared by 5 bases and J by 4 bases, with 10 bases of the junction left unmatched. This CDR3 has 16 residues.

V usage is TRBV7-6 and J usage is TRBJ1-6; 11 nucleotides agree with TRBD1. Germline values: CDR1 SGHVS, CDR2 FNYEAQ. The CDR3 loop spans 15 amino acids. Losses at the gene ends were 5 bases for V and 9 bases for J; bases not matched to a gene: 6. For the CDR3, the DNA is TGTGCCAGCAGCCCCGGGACAGGGGGAAGTTCACCCCTCCACTTT. It is translated as CASSPGTGGSSPLHF.

The CDR3 DNA reads TGTGCCTGGAGTGTTGGGACATACCCGTACGAGCAGTACTTC. This gives the protein CAWSVGTYPYEQYF. This sequence joins TRBV30 and TRBJ2-7, with D possibly being TRBD1 (6 bases). The germline gives CDR1 GTSNPN, CDR2 SVGIG (reference sequence). The ends were cut back, 0 bases at V and 4 bases at J, with 13 bases in the middle. The CDR3 totals 14 residues.

The rearrangement joins TRBV7-2 to TRBJ1-2; 7 bases are a match to TRBD1. The CDR3 covers 13 residues. Trimming cost V 3 bases and J 10 bases; bases outside gene matches: 8. Germline CDR1 SGHTA, CDR2 FQGNSA. The CDR3: CASSLGQPPDYTF. The DNA of the CDR3 is TGTGCCAGCAGCTTGGGACAGCCCCCTGACTACACCTTC.

The chain joins TRBV11-2 to TRBJ1-1; 9 bases line up with TRBD1. Trimming took 4 bases from V and 10 from J; bases not matched to a gene: 7. The germline gives CDR1 SGHAT, CDR2 FQNNGV. The CDR3 is made up of 13 amino acids. The DNA of the CDR3 is TGTGCCAGCAGCTATGGACAGGGGAGTGTAGCTTTCTTT. Protein product: CASSYGQGSVAFF. The variable domain in full, with the rest retrieved from reference TRBV11-2 and TRBJ1-1, is EAGVAQSPRYKIIEKRQSVAFWCNPISGHATLYWYQQILGQGPKLLIQFQNNGVVDDSQLPKDRFSAERLKGVDSTLKIQPAKLEDSAVYLCASSYGQGSVAFFGQGTRLTVV.